What follows describes a single TCR beta chain. Its antigen is still unknown. The source of the sample is a study of cytomegalovirus exposure and HLA in healthy donors. The CDR3 contains 13 residues. Germline CDR1 WSHSY, CDR2 SAAADI. After removal of 8 bases from V and 1 base from J, the junction contained 5 bases not matched to a gene. The PCR employed 60 Vbeta primers together with 13 Jbeta primers. Profiled with immunoSEQ multiplex PCR; TCRdb holds only in-frame clones, not every one. The sample has fewer than 200,000 clones; roughly four fifths are singletons. Broader study findings: Rarity marked most TCR sequences, yet some public TCRs occurred in many donors. The authors enumerated over 150 TCR beta chains as linked to cytomegalovirus. In vitro work confirmed that a few CMV-associated chains recognize CMV antigens. Indistinguishable V segments, including TRBV6-2 and TRBV6-3, were excluded.

The chain carries TRBV10-2 and TRBJ2-7, with 7 nucleotides matching TRBD1. Sample: PBMCs. This receptor was taken from a woman younger than 35 in good health and CMV-seronegative. CDR3 protein: CASAGTASYEQYF. The CDR3 DNA reads as TGCGCCAGCGCCGGGACAGCGTCCTACGAGCAGTACTTC.